The 10 T cell receptor beta chains listed next were all sequenced from one sample in a study of post-analysis software for immune sequencing data (dated by TCRdb to 2014 to 2015). Overall study results and their limits: Significantly higher frequencies in patients than in controls were found for about five TRBV segments, including TRBV5-6, TRBV5-1 and TRBV20-1.

The library was made by PCR. The run used an Illumina HiSeq 2500. To reduce PCR and sequencing biases, unique molecular identifiers were incorporated into the TCR beta cDNA libraries. The public reads were reprocessed in TCRdb via fastp at Q25 and MiXCR, keeping in-frame beta chains. A single entry per CDR3 protein holds the most common genes and DNA from its merged rows. This sample is represented by about 430,000 distinct CDR3 sequences; over 30% of them were singletons. Roughly 8.2% of the sample is taken by the ten largest. No cognate antigen is known for these TCRs. Sequenced sample: blood. Source of these receptors: a girl aged 2-10 years with multiple sclerosis.

This clonotype has just a few counts. This chain links TRBV27 with TRBJ2-1; D might be TRBD1 or TRBD2, each matching 5 bases. The length of the CDR3 is 15 residues. Trimming pared 8 bases from V and 0 bases from J, leaving 14 bases between. CDR1 is MNHEY and CDR2 is SMNVEV in the germline V gene (reference sequence). The CDR3: CASRSGGSSYNEQFF. Here the CDR3 DNA reads TGTGCCAGCCGATCTGGGGGTAGCTCCTACAATGAGCAGTTCTTC.

The sample holds many counts of this clonotype. This rearrangement joins TRBV12-3 or TRBV12-4 to TRBJ2-1; no reliable D call. V gave up 3 bases and J gave up 6 bases, with 6 bases separating them. The CDR3 is made up of 12 amino acids. The CDR3 sequence is CASSFPGNEQFF. CDR3 nucleotides: TGTGCCAGCAGTTTTCCTGGCAATGAGCAGTTCTTC.

The chain uses TRBV9 and TRBJ1-2; the match to TRBD1 covers 7 bases. This CDR3 is built from 12 residues. The trim removed 1 base at V and 8 bases at J, leaving 2 bases unmatched. CDR1 is SGDLS, CDR2 YYNGEE, per germline. CDR3 sequence reads: CASSVTGVGYTF. In DNA, the CDR3 is TGTGCCAGCAGCGTAACAGGGGTCGGCTACACCTTC.

CDR3 residues: CASSFGWDEQFF. The CDR3 nucleotides read TGTGCCAGCAGTTTCGGGTGGGATGAGCAGTTCTTC. The chain joins TRBV12-3 or TRBV12-4 to TRBJ2-1; the D is unclear. This CDR3 spans 12 amino acids. V lost 3 bases to trimming and J lost 8 bases, with 8 bases between them.

The chain employs TRBV27 and TRBJ2-6; TRBD1 or TRBD2 may be the D gene (5 bases each). The CDR3 runs 18 residues. With 1 base removed from V and 0 bases from J, the gap between germline ends came to 13 bases. In germline, CDR1 is MNHEY, CDR2 SMNVEV (reference sequence). DNA of the CDR3: TGTGCCAGCAGTTTATTGGCACAGGACTTCTCTGGGGCCAACGTCCTGACTTTC. It codes for CASSLLAQDFSGANVLTF.

The J gene is TRBJ2-7, the V gene TRBV7-2; a possible D gene is TRBD2 (5 bases). The ends were cut back, 3 bases at V and 0 bases at J, with 9 bases in the middle. Per germline, CDR1 SGHTA and CDR2 FQGNSA. The CDR3 is 14 residues long. The CDR3 DNA reads TGTGCCAGCAGCTTTAGTAGCGTCTCCTACGAGCAGTACTTC. Translated, it gives CASSFSSVSYEQYF.

This clonotype came up a few times. The chain links TRBV7-3 to TRBJ2-7; D is possibly TRBD2 (6 bases). CDR1 and CDR2 (germline): SGHTA, FQGTGA. Trimming took off 5 bases at V and 3 bases at J, with 17 bases between the two ends. This CDR3 spans 15 amino acids. CDR3 sequence: CASSHGSGGSYEQYF. The CDR3 DNA sequence: TGTGCCAGCAGCCACGGGAGCGGAGGAAGCTACGAGCAGTACTTC.

The J gene is TRBJ1-2, the V gene TRBV4-2; the D gene is possibly TRBD1 (6 bases). The V and J ends lost 4 bases and 3 bases respectively, with 15 bases between them. This CDR3 has 15 residues. The germline CDR1 and CDR2 sequences are LGHNA and YNFKEQ. This CDR3 reads CASSPELTGDYGYTF. CDR3 nucleotides: TGTGCCAGCAGCCCGGAATTGACAGGTGACTATGGCTACACCTTC.

This clonotype was counted a few times. The CDR3 sequence is CASSRDRESEQYF. CDR3 coding DNA: TGTGCCAGCAGCCGGGACAGGGAGTCCGAGCAGTACTTC. The chain employs TRBV12-3 or TRBV12-4 and TRBJ2-7; TRBD1 aligns across 9 bases. V gave up 6 bases and J gave up 6 bases; unmatched junction bases: 6. The CDR3 spans 13 residues.

The rearrangement uses TRBV28 and TRBJ2-7; TRBD2 is a possible D gene (7 bases). With 7 bases removed from V and 3 bases from J, the gap between germline ends came to 16 bases. The CDR3 loop spans 14 amino acids. Germline loops: CDR1 MDHEN, CDR2 SYDVKM. The CDR3 loop is CASTLGGPNYEQYF. CDR3 DNA: TGTGCCAGCACTCTGGGGGGGCCCAACTACGAGCAGTACTTC.